Listed below are T cell receptor beta chains from one sample, sequenced in a study of PD-L1 blockade in urothelial cancer. Using immunoSEQ multiplex PCR, the repertoire was profiled, and TCRdb retains in-frame clones only, with some absent. The repertoire holds around 56,000 clones, with about 86% as singletons. The source material was PBMCs, sampled around atezolizumab (anti-PD-L1) treatment. These receptor sequences come from a man aged 50 to 60 with urothelial cancer. CDR3s include the opening cysteine and the closing phenylalanine or tryptophan. The D gene is left open where the match is weak. Some rows mark clone size as missing; the rest say once, few, many or name a class of expanded clone.

>once|TRBV28|TRBJ1-1|NA
CASSLRQTEAFF
TGTGCCAGCAGCCTTCGACAGACCGAAGCTTTCTTT
>once|TRBV5-4|TRBJ2-1|NA
CASSFRTNYNEQFF
TGTGCCAGCAGCTTCCGGACTAACTACAATGAGCAGTTCTTC
>NA|TRBV20-1|TRBJ2-5|NA
CGQLGLETQYF
TGCGGCCAGCTAGGACTTGAGACCCAGTACTTC
>NA|TRBV28|TRBJ1-2|NA
CASSLGNYGYTF
TGTGCCAGCAGCCTCGGTAACTATGGCTACACCTTC
>NA|TRBV7-9|TRBJ2-3|TRBD1
CASSLAQGRQGADTQYF
TGTGCCAGCAGCTTAGCGCAGGGGAGACAGGGGGCGGATACGCAGTATTTT
>NA|TRBV2|TRBJ1-2|TRBD1
CASSLGQANYGYTF
TGTGCCAGCAGTTTGGGACAGGCTAACTATGGCTACACCTTC
>NA|TRBV6-6|TRBJ2-5|TRBD2
CASRDTSGQETQYF
TGTGCCAGCAGGGACACTAGCGGACAAGAGACCCAGTACTTC
>NA|TRBV15|TRBJ2-3|TRBD2
CATSRVKRGGTDTQYF
TGTGCCACCAGCAGAGTCAAGCGGGGAGGCACAGATACGCAGTATTTT
>once|TRBV7-6|TRBJ2-6|TRBD1
CASSATGTGRGANVLTF
TGTGCCAGCAGCGCCACCGGGACAGGGCGCGGGGCCAACGTCCTGACTTTC
>NA|TRBV7-6|TRBJ1-1|NA
CASSLHKNTEAFF
TGTGCCAGCAGCTTACACAAGAACACTGAAGCTTTCTTT